Following are 32 T cell receptor beta chains from one sample sequenced in a study of cytomegalovirus exposure and HLA in healthy donors. TCRdb keeps only in-frame clones here, not all; method: immunoSEQ multiplex PCR. The table records a few hundred thousand clones, 86% of them present only once. Sequenced sample: PBMCs. Source of these receptors: a woman younger than 30 in good health and CMV-seronegative.

CDR3 residues: CASGLVTSGSSYEQYF. The CDR3 coding sequence is TGTGCTAGTGGTTTGGTCACTAGCGGGAGCTCCTACGAGCAGTACTTC. The V and J genes are TRBV12-5 and TRBJ2-7; TRBD2 matches 11 bases. There are 16 residues in the CDR3. V dropped 0 bases and J dropped 0; count of bases not matched to a gene: 1. CDR1 LGHNT and CDR2 FRNRAP come from the germline V gene.

This clone was detected only once. V gene TRBV6-5 combines with J gene TRBJ2-1, with TRBD2 matching 8 bases. The V gene's germline CDR1 is MNHEY and CDR2 SVGAGI. The ends lost 0 bases at V and 10 bases at J; junction bases unmatched: 5. The CDR3 has 14 residues. The chain's CDR3 is CASSYSSGREEQFF. DNA of the CDR3: TGTGCCAGCAGTTACTCAAGCGGGAGAGAAGAGCAGTTCTTC.

The genes are TRBV9 and TRBJ2-7, with 10 positions matching TRBD2. V was pared by 0 bases and J by 5 bases, with 8 bases of the junction left unmatched. The CDR3 covers 16 residues. From germline, CDR1 is SGDLS and CDR2 YYNGEE. CDR3 sequence reads: CASSVAPGLATDEQYF. In DNA form, the CDR3 reads TGTGCCAGCAGCGTAGCTCCGGGACTAGCGACCGACGAGCAGTACTTC.

The chain recombines TRBV5-4 with TRBJ2-1; 12 nucleotides align to TRBD2. With V trimmed by 4 bases and J by 7 bases, 9 bases remained unmatched. Germline CDR1 SGHNT, CDR2 YYREEE (reference sequence). The CDR3 is made up of 16 amino acids. This chain's CDR3 is CASSIPSGRGANEQFF. DNA for the CDR3: TGTGCCAGCAGCATCCCTAGCGGGAGGGGGGCGAATGAGCAGTTCTTC.

The chain combines TRBV7-2 with TRBJ2-2, with a weak D call TRBD2 (5 bases). Trimming left V 1 base short and J 7 bases short, with 16 bases between. The germline V gene encodes CDR1 SGHTA and CDR2 FQGNSA. The CDR3 is 16 residues long. This CDR3 reads CASSLDILGGYGELFF. CDR3 DNA sequence: TGTGCCAGCAGCTTAGATATACTAGGCGGGTACGGGGAGCTGTTTTTT.

The rearrangement links TRBV5-1 to TRBJ2-5; TRBD2 matches 9 bases. With 4 bases clipped from V and 4 bases from J, the junction kept 8 bases outside the gene matches. Germline loops: CDR1 SGHRS, CDR2 YFSETQ. The CDR3 extends over 15 amino acids. CDR3 residues: CASSGTSTKGETQYF. CDR3 bases: TGCGCCAGCAGCGGGACTAGCACCAAGGGAGAGACCCAGTACTTC.

The gene calls are TRBV28 and TRBJ2-7, with D tentatively TRBD1 (8 bases). The germline gives CDR1 MDHEN, CDR2 SYDVKM. This CDR3 spans 16 amino acids. V dropped 6 bases and J dropped 5 bases, with 23 bases sitting between them. The CDR3 is CASRDTDRGLSHEQYF. The CDR3 bases are TGTGCCAGCAGAGACACAGACAGGGGACTAAGCCACGAGCAGTACTTC.

Here the CDR3 DNA reads TGTGCCAGCAGTTTCTGGGCGTCTCAAGAGACCCAGTACTTC. Protein sequence: CASSFWASQETQYF. V usage is TRBV27 and J usage is TRBJ2-5; D unresolved. This CDR3 has 14 residues. V was trimmed by 3 bases and J by 2 bases, leaving 10 bases between them. Germline lookup yields CDR1 MNHEY and CDR2 SMNVEV (reference sequence).

CDR3 in DNA: TGCGCCAGCAGCCAAACTCGGACTTTTAGTGCGGATACGCAGTATTTT. Protein: CASSQTRTFSADTQYF. The chain uses TRBV4-3 and TRBJ2-3; tentative D call: TRBD2 (5 bases). CDR3 length: 16 residues. From germline, CDR1 is LGHNA and CDR2 YSLEER. Deletions cut 2 bases from V and 6 bases from J, with 18 bases between.

The chain's CDR3 is CATSKDRGSEKLFF. As DNA, the CDR3 is TGTGCCACCAGCAAGGACAGGGGGTCTGAAAAACTGTTTTTT. The genes are TRBV15 and TRBJ1-4; TRBD1 matches at 10 bases. CDR3 length equals 14 residues. Trimming took 4 bases from V and 7 from J; bases not matched to a gene: 3. Germline CDR1 is LNHNV and CDR2 is YYDKDF (reference sequence).

The rearrangement joins TRBV11-2 to TRBJ2-2; D is unresolved. V gave up 0 bases and J gave up 0 bases, with 5 bases separating them. Germline V lookup: CDR1 SGHAT, CDR2 FQNNGV. CDR3 length: 15 residues. The DNA of the CDR3 is TGTGCCAGCAGCTTAGATCTTGCGAACACCGGGGAGCTGTTTTTT. This translates into CASSLDLANTGELFF.

V usage is TRBV5-1 and J usage is TRBJ2-5; maybe TRBD2 (6 bases). In germline, CDR1 is SGHRS, CDR2 YFSETQ. The CDR3 extends over 15 amino acids. V gave up 7 bases and J gave up 5 bases, with 21 bases separating them. CDR3 loop: CASHLYGPGEETQYF. As DNA, the CDR3 is TGCGCCAGCCACCTCTACGGGCCGGGGGAGGAGACCCAGTACTTC.

The rearrangement uses TRBV19 and TRBJ2-1, with 7 bases lining up with TRBD1. J lost 10 bases, V lost 5 bases, and 11 bases had no gene match. This CDR3 has 14 amino acids. The germline gives CDR1 LNHDA, CDR2 SQIVND (reference sequence). CDR3 sequence reads: CASSADRPLGEQFF. CDR3 DNA: TGTGCCAGTAGTGCGGACAGGCCTCTGGGCGAGCAGTTCTTC.

The J gene is TRBJ1-5, the V gene TRBV19; TRBD1 aligns across 7 bases. Trimming removed 7 bases from V and 0 bases from J; junction bases left unmatched: 9. The germline V gene has CDR1 LNHDA and CDR2 SQIVND (reference sequence). This CDR3 has 16 residues. The CDR3 sequence is CASTFDRADSNQPQHF. CDR3 DNA sequence: TGTGCCAGTACCTTCGACAGGGCGGATAGCAATCAGCCCCAGCATTTT.

The gene calls are TRBV6-6 and TRBJ1-1; D possibly corresponds to TRBD1 (6 bases). The CDR3 is 14 amino acids. V was clipped by 7 bases and J by 1 base, with 13 bases between them. CDR1 is MNHNY and CDR2 is SVGAGI in the germline V gene (reference sequence). The DNA for the CDR3 is TGTGCCAGCATCAAGCGGACAGAGAACACTGAAGCTTTCTTT. Translating it yields CASIKRTENTEAFF.

V is TRBV27 and J is TRBJ2-7; TRBD1 is a possible D gene (6 bases). The ends were cut back, 5 bases at V and 0 bases at J, with 11 bases in the middle. This CDR3 is 14 amino acids long. Germline loops: CDR1 MNHEY, CDR2 SMNVEV (reference sequence). CDR3 in DNA: TGTGCCAGCAGTGTTAGGGGGTACTCCTACGAGCAGTACTTC. Translation gives CASSVRGYSYEQYF.

This sequence joins TRBV5-4 and TRBJ2-2; D may be TRBD1 (5 bases). The length of the CDR3 is 15 residues. Trimming took 9 bases from V and 4 from J, leaving 19 bases between them. Germline CDR1 and CDR2: SGHNT and YYREEE (reference sequence). The CDR3 coding sequence is TGTGCCATAACAGGTGGGCTAGTGGCCACCGGGGAGCTGTTTTTT. Amino acid sequence: CAITGGLVATGELFF.

The J gene is TRBJ2-7, the V gene TRBV2, with a weak D call TRBD1 (5 bases). V was cut by 7 bases and J by 6 bases, with 16 bases left in between. This CDR3 has 13 amino acids. CDR1 and CDR2 (germline): SNHLY, FYNNEI. CDR3 amino acids: CASTPSGFFEQYF. CDR3 in DNA: TGTGCCAGCACTCCCTCAGGGTTTTTCGAGCAGTACTTC.

This clone was detected once. The rearrangement links TRBV9 to TRBJ2-7, with D perhaps matching TRBD1 (5 bases). V gave up 5 bases and J gave up 1 base, with 13 bases separating them. Looked up from germline, CDR1 is SGDLS and CDR2 is YYNGEE. This CDR3 has 14 amino acids. The CDR3 coding sequence is TGTGCCAGCAGTCCTACAGGCGTATCCTACGAGCAGTACTTC. Its protein is CASSPTGVSYEQYF.

This chain uses TRBV7-6 with TRBJ2-5, with D maybe TRBD2 (5 bases). Germline V lookup: CDR1 SGHVS, CDR2 FNYEAQ. Trimming left V 4 bases short and J 4 bases short, with 10 bases between. The CDR3 consists of 13 residues. The CDR3 bases are TGTGCCAGCAGCTCCGGGGTGGGAGAGACCCAGTACTTC. As protein: CASSSGVGETQYF.

The chain recombines TRBV5-6 with TRBJ1-1; D is possibly TRBD1 (5 bases). CDR3 size: 15 residues. Trimming shortened V by 0 bases and J by 4 bases, and 13 bases separated the two germline ends. CDR1 SGHDT and CDR2 YYEEEE come from the germline V gene. The CDR3 DNA reads TGTGCCAGCAGCTTGGCCAATACCGGGGGCACTGAAGCTTTCTTT. Translated: CASSLANTGGTEAFF.

This chain links TRBV4-3 with TRBJ2-2; 10 bases map to TRBD1. Germline V gives CDR1 LGHNA, CDR2 YSLEER. The V gene end was trimmed by 4 bases and the J gene end by 6 bases; junction bases not matched to a gene: 5. The CDR3 sequence is 15 residues long. The CDR3 DNA follows: TGCGCCAGCAGCCGGGGGACAGGGGAAGCCGGGGAGCTGTTTTTT. The encoded protein is CASSRGTGEAGELFF.

The chain has TRBV18 and TRBJ1-5; TRBD1 is a possible D gene (5 bases). The length of the CDR3 is 13 residues. V was clipped by 3 bases and J by 11 bases, with 14 bases between them. Germline V lookup: CDR1 KGHSH, CDR2 LQKENI. The CDR3 loop reads CASSPRGAGAQHF. CDR3 bases: TGTGCCAGCTCACCCCGGGGCGCGGGGGCCCAGCATTTT. The variable domain in full, completed from reference TRBV18 and TRBJ1-5, reads NAGVMQNPRHLVRRRGQEARLRCSPMKGHSHVYWYRQLPEEGLKFMVYLQKENIIDESGMPKERFSAEFPKEGPSILRIQQVVRGDSAAYFCASSPRGAGAQHFGDGTRLSIL.

The rearrangement joins TRBV14 to TRBJ2-5; TRBD1 agrees at 9 bases. V shed 6 bases, J shed 4 bases, and the junction held 9 bases outside the gene matches. CDR1 is SGHDN and CDR2 is FVKESK in the germline V gene. There are 15 residues in the CDR3. In nucleotides, the CDR3 is TGTGCCAGCAGACCCACAGGGGGCAAACGAGAGACCCAGTACTTC. As protein: CASRPTGGKRETQYF.

The V gene is TRBV27, the J gene TRBJ2-3; 12 nucleotides line up with TRBD2. The CDR3 is 18 amino acids. Germline lookup yields CDR1 MNHEY and CDR2 SMNVEV (reference sequence). Germline trimming cut 3 bases from V and 0 bases from J; bases unmatched to any gene: 7. Here the CDR3 DNA reads TGTGCCAGCAGTTTCGGACAGGGGACTAGCGGGAGCACAGATACGCAGTATTTT. Its protein is CASSFGQGTSGSTDTQYF.

The genes are TRBV6-5 and TRBJ2-1, with 8 bases matching TRBD1. V trimming: 5 bases; J trimming: 0 bases; junction bases outside the gene matches: 3. Germline-derived CDR1 and CDR2 are MNHEY and SVGAGI. The CDR3 extends over 15 amino acids. The CDR3 sequence: CASSPQGASYNEQFF. The CDR3 DNA reads TGTGCCAGCAGTCCTCAGGGGGCCTCCTACAATGAGCAGTTCTTC.

The CDR3 is CASITFEGTEAFF. DNA of the CDR3: TGTGCCAGCATCACCTTTGAGGGAACTGAAGCTTTCTTT. The J gene is TRBJ1-1, the V gene TRBV7-9; D is unclear. V was clipped by 7 bases and J by 5 bases, with 14 bases between them. CDR3 length equals 13 residues. Germline assignment: CDR1 SEHNR and CDR2 FQNEAQ (reference sequence).

In regard to this clone: This specimen includes other DNA sequences encoding the same CDR3. The chain carries TRBV5-4 and TRBJ2-7; 13 bases agree with TRBD2. The germline V gene encodes CDR1 SGHNT and CDR2 YYREEE (reference sequence). The trim removed 3 bases at V and 2 bases at J, leaving 2 bases unmatched. The CDR3 is 15 amino acids. The CDR3 here is CASSWGLAGTYEQYF. CDR3 nucleotides: TGTGCCAGCAGCTGGGGACTAGCGGGGACCTACGAGCAGTACTTC.

The chain has TRBV25-1 and TRBJ2-3, with D perhaps TRBD2 (6 bases). V lost 4 bases to trimming and J lost 2 bases, with 10 bases between them. This CDR3 comprises 14 residues. Germline lookup yields CDR1 MGHDK and CDR2 SYGVNS. The CDR3 DNA reads as TGTGCCAGCAGTGTTGGCGGGGTCACAGATACGCAGTATTTT. It translates to CASSVGGVTDTQYF.

This sequence joins TRBV27 and TRBJ2-5; TRBD2 aligns across 7 bases. The CDR3 consists of 14 residues. Germline CDR1 MNHEY, CDR2 SMNVEV (reference sequence). Trimming took 6 bases from V and 5 from J; bases not matched to a gene: 9. The CDR3 loop is CASSPSSRGETQYF. The CDR3 DNA reads as TGTGCCAGCAGCCCGTCATCGCGGGGGGAGACCCAGTACTTC.

The J gene is TRBJ1-2, the V gene TRBV7-9, with TRBD1 matching over 10 bases. The CDR3 consists of 17 residues. V shed 5 bases, J shed 4 bases, and the junction held 13 bases outside the gene matches. Germline CDR1 and CDR2: SEHNR and FQNEAQ (reference sequence). The CDR3 DNA sequence: TGTGCCAGCAGCACGTCGGGACAGGGGTTTTTTCGCTATGGCTACACCTTC. Translating gives CASSTSGQGFFRYGYTF.

This chain joins TRBV28 and TRBJ2-7, with 9 bases fitting TRBD2. The CDR3 spans 13 residues. The trim removed 10 bases at V and 0 bases at J, leaving 4 bases unmatched. Germline values: CDR1 MDHEN, CDR2 SYDVKM. In DNA form, the CDR3 reads TGTGCCACCCAGCGGGAGGTCTCCTACGAGCAGTACTTC. Residues: CATQREVSYEQYF.